Each of the 19 T cell receptor beta chains below was sequenced from the same sample in a study of blood T cell repertoires in COVID-19. TCRdb's copy holds only in-frame clones and misses some; the assay was immunoSEQ multiplex PCR. The sample includes roughly 200,000 clones, just under 90% seen only once; the top ten take about 6%. Specimen: peripheral blood. The receptor source for this set is a man aged 55 to 69 who had recovered from COVID-19.

The chain joins TRBV28 to TRBJ1-5; weak D call: TRBD1 (6 bases). The CDR3 sequence is 13 residues long. V gave up 10 bases and J gave up 0 bases, with 10 bases separating them. Germline lookup yields CDR1 MDHEN and CDR2 SYDVKM. CDR3 nucleotide sequence: TGTGCCACACAGGGATATAGCAATCAGCCCCAGCATTTT. Residues: CATQGYSNQPQHF.

This chain links TRBV3-1 (or the pseudogene TRBV3-2) with TRBJ2-1, with 11 positions matching TRBD1. Germline trimming cut 3 bases from V and 9 bases from J; bases unmatched to any gene: 13. In germline, CDR1 is LGHDT, CDR2 YNNKEL (reference sequence). This CDR3 has 17 residues. In nucleotides, the CDR3 is TGTGCCAGCAGCCACGCCGGGGCTGGACAGGGGGCGGGTGAGCAGTTCTTC. Protein product: CASSHAGAGQGAGEQFF.

The V call is TRBV7-9, the J call TRBJ2-7; 7 bases fit TRBD2. CDR1 is SEHNR, CDR2 FQNEAQ, per germline (reference sequence). The CDR3 covers 14 residues. V shed 1 base, J shed 5 bases, and the junction held 5 bases outside the gene matches. The CDR3 loop reads CASSLDGGSHEQYF. DNA of the CDR3: TGTGCCAGCAGCTTAGATGGCGGGAGCCACGAGCAGTACTTC.

This clone was counted between two and nine times. This chain links TRBV9 with TRBJ2-1, with TRBD1 identical over 12 bases. V gave up 4 bases and J gave up 15 bases; unmatched junction bases: 17. Germline CDR1 reads SGDLS; CDR2 reads YYNGEE. There are 16 residues in the CDR3. The CDR3 region is CASSFRGDSGTGGVFF. The CDR3 bases are TGTGCCAGCAGCTTCCGGGGGGACTCCGGGACAGGGGGCGTGTTCTTC.

The chain carries TRBV3-1 (or the pseudogene TRBV3-2) and TRBJ1-3; D uncertain. V gave up 4 bases and J gave up 2 bases, with 6 bases separating them. CDR3 length: 13 amino acids. CDR1 and CDR2 from the germline V gene are LGHDT and YNNKEL (reference sequence). CDR3 region: CASSPLPGNTIYF. CDR3 coding DNA: TGTGCCAGCAGCCCTCTCCCTGGAAACACCATATATTTT.

The V and J genes are TRBV18 and TRBJ1-6; 8 bases line up with TRBD1. The V gene's germline CDR1 is KGHSH and CDR2 LQKENI. J gave up 8 bases and V 6 bases, and 3 bases lay outside the gene matches. CDR3 length: 13 amino acids. CDR3 DNA: TGTGCCAGCTCTCCGGGACAGGATTCACCCCTCCACTTT. It is translated as CASSPGQDSPLHF.

The chain is built from TRBV20-1 and TRBJ1-1; 8 nucleotides match TRBD1. The CDR3 contains 11 residues. V shed 5 bases and J 12 bases; nucleotides not matched to a gene: 8. Germline V lookup: CDR1 DFQATT, CDR2 SNEGSKA (reference sequence). CDR3 nucleotide sequence: TGCAGTGCTCCCGGACAGGGAAGGACTTTCTTT. It is translated as CSAPGQGRTFF.

J is TRBJ2-7 and V is TRBV6-5; tentative D call: TRBD2 (6 bases). The germline V and J ends were trimmed by 6 bases and 6 bases, with 21 bases remaining between them. This CDR3 has 15 amino acids. Germline lookup yields CDR1 MNHEY and CDR2 SVGAGI. CDR3 coding DNA: TGTGCCAGCAGAGTCCCGCGGGGTAAGGGTTCCGAGCAGTACTTC. Translation gives CASRVPRGKGSEQYF.

This sequence joins TRBV15 and TRBJ2-7, with D perhaps matching TRBD2 (6 bases). V was pared by 0 bases and J by 5 bases, with 17 bases between. Germline V gene lookup returns CDR1 LNHNV and CDR2 YYDKDF (reference sequence). The CDR3 runs to 16 residues. The DNA for the CDR3 is TGTGCCACCAGCAGAGACCTTAGCGGCAAAGGACACGAGCAGTACTTC. Its protein is CATSRDLSGKGHEQYF.

The V gene is TRBV29-1, the J gene TRBJ1-1; 8 positions match TRBD1. The CDR3 length is 13 residues. V was clipped by 6 bases and J by 4 bases; unmatched bases: 7. Germline loops: CDR1 SQVTM, CDR2 ANQGSEA. The CDR3 nucleotides are TGCAGCGTCAGTCCCACAGGGGGCACTGAAGCTTTCTTT. Amino acid sequence: CSVSPTGGTEAFF.

This rearrangement joins TRBV7-2 to TRBJ2-2; D gene ambiguous. There are 13 residues in the CDR3. Trimming pared 7 bases from V and 6 bases from J, leaving 12 bases between. Germline loops: CDR1 SGHTA, CDR2 FQGNSA. As DNA, the CDR3 is TGTGCCAGCACCCCTAGGCAGCCCGGGGAGCTGTTTTTT. It specifies CASTPRQPGELFF.

The V call is TRBV6-2 or TRBV6-3, the J call TRBJ2-1, with D tentatively TRBD1 (6 bases). The germline CDR1 and CDR2 sequences are MNHEY and SVGEGT. The CDR3 covers 15 residues. The V gene lost 5 bases and the J gene lost 0 bases, with 11 bases spanning the gap. DNA of the CDR3: TGTGCCAGCAGTCCCACAGGGCTCTCCTACAATGAGCAGTTCTTC. This codes for CASSPTGLSYNEQFF.

V and J are TRBV7-2 and TRBJ2-1, with TRBD2 as a possible D gene (5 bases). V was pared by 6 bases and J by 3 bases, with 9 bases between. Germline V CDR1 and CDR2: SGHTA, FQGNSA. There are 13 residues in the CDR3. The CDR3 sequence: CASRLEGYNEQFF. The CDR3 DNA reads TGTGCCAGCAGACTAGAGGGCTACAATGAGCAGTTCTTC.

CDR3 in amino acids: CSASITELNTEAFF. In DNA, the CDR3 is TGCAGTGCTAGTATTACAGAACTGAACACTGAAGCTTTCTTT. This rearrangement joins TRBV20-1 to TRBJ1-1; D is uncertain. V was clipped by 3 bases and J by 0 bases, with 11 bases between them. Germline assignment: CDR1 DFQATT and CDR2 SNEGSKA (reference sequence). The CDR3 spans 14 residues.

V and J are TRBV6-4 and TRBJ1-1; D is unclear. Germline CDR1 is MRHNA and CDR2 is SNTAGT. The CDR3 has 14 amino acids. The V end lost 6 bases, the J end lost 5 bases, and 16 bases lay between the germline ends. The CDR3 bases are TGTGCCAGCAGCGCGTCGAGGAGGCAAACTGAAGCTTTCTTT. This encodes CASSASRRQTEAFF.

The CDR3 sequence: CASSVARSAGANVLTF. CDR3 in DNA: TGTGCCAGCAGCGTAGCTCGGAGTGCTGGGGCCAACGTCCTGACTTTC. This rearrangement joins TRBV9 to TRBJ2-6; D uncertain. The CDR3 length is 16 residues. Germline lookup yields CDR1 SGDLS and CDR2 YYNGEE. The germline V and J ends were trimmed by 0 bases and 2 bases, with 9 bases remaining between them.

This clone was recorded a few times. As DNA, the CDR3 is TGTGCCAGTACCTCTCCGGGATGGCCTGGAAGTAATTCACCCCTCCACTTT. Its protein product is CASTSPGWPGSNSPLHF. This sequence joins TRBV19 and TRBJ1-6; no firm D call. This CDR3 spans 17 amino acids. Germline CDR1 and CDR2: LNHDA and SQIVND (reference sequence). The ends were cut back, 7 bases at V and 6 bases at J, with 22 bases in the middle.

This clone was seen a single time. The gene calls are TRBV7-9 and TRBJ1-1, with D perhaps TRBD1 (6 bases). This CDR3 comprises 14 residues. From germline, CDR1 is SEHNR and CDR2 FQNEAQ (reference sequence). The V end was cut by 5 bases, the J end by 1 base, with 11 bases between. The CDR3 here is CASSPGHQNTEAFF. In DNA form, the CDR3 reads TGTGCCAGCAGCCCGGGACACCAGAACACTGAAGCTTTCTTT.

The chain carries TRBV19 and TRBJ2-1; tentatively, D is TRBD2 (6 bases). This CDR3 is built from 15 residues. Germline V gene sequence: CDR1 LNHDA, CDR2 SQIVND (reference sequence). The V end was cut by 6 bases, the J end by 6 bases, with 18 bases between. CDR3 coding DNA: TGTGCCAGTAGCCCTCAATGGGACTCATTCAATGAGCAGTTCTTC. Translated, it gives CASSPQWDSFNEQFF. The whole variable domain, remainder taken from reference TRBV19 and TRBJ2-1, is DGGITQSPKYLFRKEGQNVTLSCEQNLNHDAMYWYRQDPGQGLRLIYYSQIVNDFQKGDIAEGYSVSREKKESFPLTVTSAQKNPTAFYLCASSPQWDSFNEQFFGPGTRLTVL.